The present T cell receptor beta chain was sequenced within a study of T cell changes during pregnancy in multiple sclerosis. The V gene's germline CDR1 is MNHEY and CDR2 SVGAGI. The CDR3 totals 12 residues. The ends lost 6 bases at V and 7 bases at J; junction bases unmatched: 3. The table came from immunoSEQ multiplex PCR; TCRdb's copy has only in-frame clones and leaves some out. Altogether about 29,000 clones are present, 80% to 95% being singletons, with the ten largest covering roughly 6.2%. The table lists this clone with a count of one. The chain employs TRBV6-5 and TRBJ1-5; 7 bases are shared with TRBD1. The sequence came from a female donor with multiple sclerosis, enrolled in a pregnancy study. The sample in question was CD8+ T cells from peripheral blood mononuclear cells, obtained before pregnancy. CDR3: CASRTGTQPQHF. The DNA of the CDR3 is TGTGCCAGCAGGACAGGGACCCAGCCCCAGCATTTT.